This TCR beta chain was captured by sequencing in a study of identifying expanded T cells in peripheral blood. The study's findings and limits: About 1.2 clones differed between technical replicates, versus about 15 and 19 over time.

Comment on this clone: The antigen is undetermined.

This table comes from immunoSEQ multiplex PCR, and its TCRdb copy is limited to in-frame clones, with some not included. This table has approximately 120,000 clones, about 85% appearing once. Per the germline V gene, CDR1 is SGDLS and CDR2 is YYNGEE. Trimming stripped 3 bases from V and 10 bases from J, with 14 bases between. This CDR3 comprises 13 residues. This chain joins TRBV9 and TRBJ2-1; a weak D match, TRBD2 (5 bases). This receptor was obtained from a person aged 18 to 70 in good health. The sequenced sample consisted of blood. This CDR3 reads CASSANIQREQFF. The DNA of the CDR3 is TGTGCCAGCAGCGCGAATATACAGCGGGAGCAGTTCTTC.